This T cell receptor (beta chain) derives from a study of control samples from healthy donors and cancer patients. Trimming removed 8 bases from V and 1 base from J, with 17 bases in between. Germline loops: CDR1 LNHDA, CDR2 SQIVND (reference sequence). The CDR3 totals 15 residues. TCRdb's copy holds only in-frame clones and misses some; the assay was immunoSEQ multiplex PCR. The top ten hold about 2.2% of the sample, which has about 130,000 clones, roughly 90% seen once. The receptor was derived from a woman aged 45-60 years in good health. The gene calls are TRBV19 and TRBJ1-1; TRBD1 is a possible D gene (5 bases). The sample comprised blood. The CDR3 bases are TGTGCCAGTGTGGACCGCGGGGGTCCGAACACTGAAGCTTTCTTT. Translated, it gives CASVDRGGPNTEAFF.